This TCR beta chain was obtained from a study of T-cell memory formation after mild COVID-19 (dated by TCRdb to the early 2020s). Concerning the study at large: TCR sequence clusters from the two donors were found to be largely donor specific. In two donors, T-cell clones that expanded and contracted after mild COVID-19 were tracked by sequencing TCRalpha and TCRbeta repertoires over time. Two young, previously healthy adult volunteers made up the cohort, one male and one female. Study-level results and caveats: Some responding clones were detected in pre-infection memory, suggesting pre-existing cross-reactive memory T cells joined the SARS-CoV-2 response. Contracting CD4+ clones were located mainly in the CM and EM memory subsets, whereas CD8+ clones were found to be enriched in EMRA. SARS-CoV-2 specificity of the second-wave clones peaking on day 37 was not confirmed. The study included only two mild cases, and larger cohorts that include severe cases with pre-infection samples were judged to be necessary. Clones contracting from day 15 to 85 had balanced CD4/CD8 phenotypes, while a second wave expanding from day 15 to 37 was biased towards CD4+.

Instrument on record: Illumina NovaSeq 6000. TCRalpha and TCRbeta cDNA libraries were constructed by 5'RACE with constant-segment primers, with sample barcodes and unique molecular identifiers being introduced. RNA was extracted from every sample with Trizol reagent. Amplification of the libraries took two PCR steps, and the second step added a second sample barcode plus Illumina TruSeq adapters. Sequencing of the libraries was done on an Illumina NovaSeq, producing 2 x 150 bp paired-end reads. On the study's bioinformatics: With migec v1.2.7, reads were demultiplexed and then collapsed into UMI-guided consensus sequences. Using mixcr v2.1.11, UMI consensuses were aligned to TRA and TRB V and J templates and then assembled into clonotypes. A clonotype was counted as expanded or contracted only if both edgeR and NoisET called the change significant, with noise models trained on biological replicates. edgeR calls used a false discovery rate-adjusted p below 0.01 and a log2 fold-change threshold of 1. As an exploratory analysis of dynamics, PCA with hierarchical clustering was applied to max-normalized trajectories of the 1000 most abundant clonotypes. Each responding clone was given a CD4 or CD8 phenotype based on the CD4+ and CD8+ repertoires, which had been sequenced separately. TCRdb reprocessing: public reads trimmed at Q25 with fastp, clones called with MiXCR, in-frame beta chains kept. Each record represents a unique CDR3 protein, reported with the most common genes and DNA among its rows. TCRdb, not the original authors, processed these V and J calls. The table for this sample lists more than 300,000 distinct CDR3 sequences; roughly 13% of them were counted only once. Roughly 20% of the sample comes from the top ten.

This clonotype came up a few times. The antigen it recognizes is unknown. No much larger clone exists at a distance of one base, and base qualities are not known. PBMCs were isolated by Ficoll-Paque density gradient centrifugation. The CDR3 measures 15 amino acids from cysteine to phenylalanine. Only CDR3 DNA remains: 45 bases, in frame from the first base. V gives up 3 bases and J gives up 0 bases, and the segment between their germline ends measures 10 bases. CDR1 and CDR2 were assigned from the germline V gene (reference sequence) as LNHDA and SQIVND. The receptor chain draws on TRBV19 and TRBJ2-3, with TRBD2 perhaps the D gene, on 6 matching bases. Sequenced: PBMCs or a T cell subset sorted from them (not recorded which). The receptor's source is a man aged 18 to 35 who had mild COVID-19 (a few samples of this study predate the infection). The sample titles of this study are shuffled in the database, so cell type and time point are left out; the donor was told from shared clones. Here the CDR3 is given as CASSIWRGSTDTQYF. The sequence in DNA is TGTGCCAGTAGTATTTGGCGGGGTAGCACAGATACGCAGTATTTT.